Each of the 10 T cell receptor beta chains below was sequenced from the same sample in a study of response to subunit inactivated influenza vaccine. TCRdb used MiXCR to reprocess the RT-PCR reads, holding one entry per CDR3 protein. Of hundreds of thousands of distinct CDR3 sequences in the sample, approximately 15% were seen once. The sequencing used PBMCs from blood, collected around 14 days before vaccination. The receptor source for this set is a man aged 45-65 years who received an inactivated influenza vaccine.

CDR3 in amino acids: CSVYDRVGELFF. In DNA, the CDR3 is TGCAGCGTTTATGACAGGGTCGGGGAGCTGTTTTTT. The chain has TRBV29-1 and TRBJ2-2; 7 nucleotides agree with TRBD1. The CDR3 has 12 residues. The ends lost 5 bases at V and 7 bases at J; junction bases unmatched: 4. Looked up from germline, CDR1 is SQVTM and CDR2 is ANQGSEA.

This chain uses TRBV7-9 with TRBJ2-1; TRBD2 agrees at 13 bases. V shed 4 bases, J shed 10 bases, and the junction held 4 bases outside the gene matches. Per germline, CDR1 SEHNR and CDR2 FQNEAQ (reference sequence). The CDR3 length is 14 residues. For the CDR3, the DNA is TGTGCCAGCAGCTGGGGGACTAGCGGGAACGAGCAGTTCTTC. Translating it yields CASSWGTSGNEQFF.

This chain joins TRBV5-1 and TRBJ1-4, with 7 bases identical to TRBD1. Per germline, CDR1 SGHRS and CDR2 YFSETQ. The CDR3 loop spans 16 amino acids. Trimming removed 0 bases from V and 2 bases from J; junction bases left unmatched: 4. In nucleotides, the CDR3 is TGCGCCAGCAGCTTGGACCCGGGACAGACTAATGAAAAACTGTTTTTT. Its protein product is CASSLDPGQTNEKLFF.

This clonotype was observed a few times. The CDR3 reads CSDTWSPEQYF. The CDR3 region has the DNA TGCAGCGACACGTGGTCCCCCGAGCAGTACTTC. The chain joins TRBV20-1 to TRBJ2-7, with unresolved D. The length of the CDR3 is 11 residues. The germline V gene encodes CDR1 DFQATT and CDR2 SNEGSKA (reference sequence).

V usage is TRBV5-1 and J usage is TRBJ1-2, with a weak D call TRBD1 (6 bases). Germline-derived CDR1 and CDR2 are SGHRS and YFSETQ. The CDR3 has 14 amino acids. V lost 2 bases and J 4 bases, leaving 12 bases between the germline ends. CDR3 bases: TGCGCCAGCAGCTTCAACAGGGACTCCTATGGCTACACCTTC. It translates to CASSFNRDSYGYTF.

The rearrangement links TRBV4-2 to TRBJ2-7, with D tentatively TRBD1 or TRBD2 (6 bases each). This CDR3 region has 16 residues. Germline V lookup: CDR1 LGHNA, CDR2 YNFKEQ. V lost 1 base, J lost 2 bases, and 15 bases lay in between. The DNA for the CDR3 is TGTGCCAGCAGCCAAGCTCAGGGGAGGATGGCCTACGAGCAGTACTTC. This gives the protein CASSQAQGRMAYEQYF.

This clonotype turned up a few times. The CDR3 bases are TGTGCCAGCAGTCCGATACTCGCAGGGTTGTCGTTCCATGAGCAGTTCTTC. Amino acids: CASSPILAGLSFHEQFF. The chain is built from TRBV28 and TRBJ2-1; weak D call: TRBD1 (5 bases). Trimming stripped 5 bases from V and 8 bases from J, with 25 bases between. The germline V gene has CDR1 MDHEN and CDR2 SYDVKM. The CDR3 length is 17 residues.

The V and J genes are TRBV27 and TRBJ2-3; 11 bases match TRBD2. V lost 5 bases, J lost 6 bases, and 10 bases stayed unmatched. The CDR3 covers 16 residues. Germline V gives CDR1 MNHEY, CDR2 SMNVEV (reference sequence). The CDR3 loop reads CASSPTVAGGDDTQYF. CDR3 nucleotide sequence: TGTGCCAGCAGTCCCACCGTAGCGGGAGGGGACGATACGCAGTATTTT.

This clonotype was seen more than once but under ten times. This chain's CDR3 is CASSVDQGAGTEAFF. Here the CDR3 DNA reads TGCGCCAGCAGCGTCGACCAGGGGGCCGGAACTGAAGCTTTCTTT. The chain employs TRBV5-1 and TRBJ1-1; 8 bases match TRBD1. CDR3 size: 15 residues. The V gene end was trimmed by 4 bases and the J gene end by 5 bases; junction bases not matched to a gene: 10. Germline V gene sequence: CDR1 SGHRS, CDR2 YFSETQ. Full variable domain (missing parts from reference TRBV5-1 and TRBJ1-1): KAGVTQTPRYLIKTRGQQVTLSCSPISGHRSVSWYQQTPGQGLQFLFEYFSETQRNKGNFPGRFSGRQFSNSRSEMNVSTLELGDSALYLCASSVDQGAGTEAFFGQGTRLTVV.

The V and J genes are TRBV6-1 and TRBJ1-4; the match to TRBD1 covers 7 bases. J lost 8 bases, V lost 6 bases, and 6 bases had no gene match. This CDR3 contains 13 residues. Germline CDR1 MNHNS, CDR2 SASEGT. The CDR3 protein is CASSKRQGEKLFF. The CDR3 DNA reads as TGTGCCAGCAGCAAGAGACAGGGCGAAAAACTGTTTTTT.